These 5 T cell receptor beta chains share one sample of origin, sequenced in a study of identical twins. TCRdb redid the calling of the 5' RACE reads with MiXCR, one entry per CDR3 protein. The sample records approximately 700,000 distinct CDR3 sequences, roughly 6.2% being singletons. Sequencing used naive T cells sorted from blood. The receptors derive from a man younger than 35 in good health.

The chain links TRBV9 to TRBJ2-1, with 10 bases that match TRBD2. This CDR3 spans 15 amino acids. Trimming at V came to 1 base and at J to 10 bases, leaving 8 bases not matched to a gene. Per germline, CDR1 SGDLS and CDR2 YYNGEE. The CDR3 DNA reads TGTGCCAGCAGCGTATTGCCTAGCGGGAGCTGGGAGCAGTTCTTC. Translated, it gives CASSVLPSGSWEQFF.

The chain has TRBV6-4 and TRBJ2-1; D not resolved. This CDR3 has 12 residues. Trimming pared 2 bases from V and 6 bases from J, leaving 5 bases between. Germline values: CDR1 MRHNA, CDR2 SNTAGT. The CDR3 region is CASSDTGNEQFF. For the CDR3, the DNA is TGTGCCAGCAGTGACACGGGCAATGAGCAGTTCTTC.

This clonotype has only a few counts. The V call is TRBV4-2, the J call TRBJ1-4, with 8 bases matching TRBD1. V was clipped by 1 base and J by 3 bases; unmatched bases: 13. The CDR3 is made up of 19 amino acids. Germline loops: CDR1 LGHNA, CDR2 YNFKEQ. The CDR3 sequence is CASSQVTRGRISPNEKLFF. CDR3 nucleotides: TGTGCCAGCAGCCAAGTAACCAGGGGGCGAATCTCCCCTAATGAAAAACTGTTTTTT.

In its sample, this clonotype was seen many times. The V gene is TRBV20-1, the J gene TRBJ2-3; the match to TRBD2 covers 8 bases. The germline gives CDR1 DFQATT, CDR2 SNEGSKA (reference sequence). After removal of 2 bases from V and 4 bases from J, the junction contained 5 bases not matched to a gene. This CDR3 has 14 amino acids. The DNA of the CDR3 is TGCAGTGCTAGACGGGAGGGGTCCGCAGATACGCAGTATTTT. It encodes CSARREGSADTQYF.

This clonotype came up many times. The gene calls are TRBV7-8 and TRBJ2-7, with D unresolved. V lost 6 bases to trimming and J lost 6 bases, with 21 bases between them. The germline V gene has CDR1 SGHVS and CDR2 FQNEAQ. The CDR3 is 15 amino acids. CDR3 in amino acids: CASSHTRLVGREQYF. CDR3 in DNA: TGTGCCAGCAGTCATACGAGGCTAGTTGGTCGCGAGCAGTACTTC.